This T cell receptor (beta chain) was documented in a study of spatial heterogeneity in lung cancer. Study-level information: Alpha-chain sequences were consistently detected less often than beta-chain sequences.

This clonotype was seen at least ten times. Time point of the sample: sample taken at primary tumor resection. The V and J ends lost 3 bases and 6 bases respectively, with 9 bases between them. The CDR3 is made up of 11 amino acids. Germline V gene sequence: CDR1 SQVTM, CDR2 ANQGSEA. TCRdb called the 5' RACE reads again in MiXCR, with one record for every CDR3 protein. The data contain some 80,000 distinct CDR3 sequences, about 8% of them singletons. Source: PBMCs, taken at surgery. The gene calls are TRBV29-1 and TRBJ2-7; D tentatively fits TRBD1 or TRBD2 (5 bases each). The sequence was obtained from a male donor with early-stage non-small cell lung cancer. The CDR3 nucleotides read TGCAGCGTTGAGAGGGGCGCCGAGCAGTACTTC. This translates into CSVERGAEQYF.